This TCR beta chain was captured by sequencing in a study of blood T cells in healthy people across ages (dated by TCRdb to the mid-2010s). Looking at the study overall: In model experiments, template switching captured about one uniquely barcoded TCR beta cDNA molecule for every two T cells. To track age-related changes in TCR beta repertoire diversity, the study relied on deep sequencing normalized with unique cDNA molecular identifiers. The donors were split into four age groups: young (average about 16 years), middle-aged (roughly 39), aged (more than 60) and long-lived (under 90). To avoid experimental bias, donors of different ages were distributed randomly across sequencing lanes. The study analyzed two additional independent replicas of 1 million unique cDNA reads from the same blood draw for two donors, one aged 18 to 30 and one aged 80 or older.

V is cut by 1 base and J by 9 bases, and the space between the germline ends is 16 bases. CDR1 and CDR2 are read off the germline V gene (reference sequence) as DFQATT and SNEGSKA. There are 14 amino acids in the CDR3, from cysteine to phenylalanine inclusive. Of the read, only the CDR3 DNA is kept; its 42 bases are in frame from base 1. The donors were roughly 39 Caucasian individuals from Russia, aged roughly 6 to 100 years, who were systemically healthy. Each donor gave approximately 9.3 milliliters of peripheral blood, collected into EDTA-treated Vacutainer tubes. Ficoll-Paque density-gradient centrifugation was used to isolate PBMCs, with at least 7 million per sample. Total RNA was extracted from PBMCs with Trizol reagent, with at least 5.5 micrograms obtained per sample. For every donor, flow cytometry on a PBMC aliquot measured the percentage of naive CD45RAhigh/CD27high T cells. What the study reported, not specific to this receptor: Total diversity estimates from one million sequenced T cells were considered lower bounds and underestimates. Compared with the aged group, the long-lived group had more naive CD4+ T cells, fewer expanded clones and increased TCR diversity, suggesting age selection. A strong correlation was found between observed TCR beta diversity and the percentage of naive T cells measured by flow cytometry. Donor CMV infection status was unknown, potentially confounding age-related changes in expanded clonotypes. Observed TCR beta diversity per million T cells fell roughly linearly with age, and a significant reduction was already apparent by age around 40. Conclusive comparison of naive and antigen-experienced compartments was prevented by the profiling of bulk unsorted PBMCs.

In the case of this clonotype: Its cognate antigen has yet to be identified. Per-base qualities were not stored, and no clone one base away is much larger.

Libraries were made using 5' RACE. A second PCR of about 7 to 12 cycles was run with a J-beta primer mix and a sample-barcoded 5' primer. Each TCR beta cDNA molecule received a unique molecular identifier from a template-switch 5' adaptor carrying 12 random nucleotides. At least 2.5 million CDR3-containing paired-end reads were obtained from each sample. The Mint cDNA synthesis kit, primed by a TRBC-specific oligonucleotide, was used to synthesize first-strand cDNA from all RNA. Following uracil-DNA glycosylase treatment, all cDNA underwent a first 18-cycle PCR with the universal primers M1SS and BC2_uni_R. The paper's data handling went like this. Normalization of each sample was performed by random selection of 1 million high-quality reads, each carrying a distinct molecular identifier. Reads with shared molecular identifiers were discarded instead of being binned into consensus sequences. MiTCR, set to a Q25 quality threshold and the strictest error-elimination algorithm, was used for CDR3 identification, clonotype clustering and error correction. Lower-bound total TCR beta diversity was estimated with a nonparametric unseen species model using Euler transformation. TCRdb trimmed public reads at Q25 via fastp, called clones via MiXCR and kept in-frame beta chains. Here each entry gathers all rows of one CDR3 protein and keeps the most common genes and DNA. TCRdb's processing, not the authors' own work, is the source of the V and J calls. Here the sample has approximately 1,700,000 distinct CDR3 sequences; around 40% occur a single time. Of the sample, around 23% falls within the top ten clones.

This TCR was sampled from a human donor in good health. The sequence joins TRBV20-1 to TRBJ2-1, with an unclear D gene assignment. The sequenced sample consisted of blood. The CDR3 protein is CSARARPLGSEQFF. The bases are TGCAGTGCTAGAGCTAGACCCCTGGGTAGTGAGCAGTTCTTC.